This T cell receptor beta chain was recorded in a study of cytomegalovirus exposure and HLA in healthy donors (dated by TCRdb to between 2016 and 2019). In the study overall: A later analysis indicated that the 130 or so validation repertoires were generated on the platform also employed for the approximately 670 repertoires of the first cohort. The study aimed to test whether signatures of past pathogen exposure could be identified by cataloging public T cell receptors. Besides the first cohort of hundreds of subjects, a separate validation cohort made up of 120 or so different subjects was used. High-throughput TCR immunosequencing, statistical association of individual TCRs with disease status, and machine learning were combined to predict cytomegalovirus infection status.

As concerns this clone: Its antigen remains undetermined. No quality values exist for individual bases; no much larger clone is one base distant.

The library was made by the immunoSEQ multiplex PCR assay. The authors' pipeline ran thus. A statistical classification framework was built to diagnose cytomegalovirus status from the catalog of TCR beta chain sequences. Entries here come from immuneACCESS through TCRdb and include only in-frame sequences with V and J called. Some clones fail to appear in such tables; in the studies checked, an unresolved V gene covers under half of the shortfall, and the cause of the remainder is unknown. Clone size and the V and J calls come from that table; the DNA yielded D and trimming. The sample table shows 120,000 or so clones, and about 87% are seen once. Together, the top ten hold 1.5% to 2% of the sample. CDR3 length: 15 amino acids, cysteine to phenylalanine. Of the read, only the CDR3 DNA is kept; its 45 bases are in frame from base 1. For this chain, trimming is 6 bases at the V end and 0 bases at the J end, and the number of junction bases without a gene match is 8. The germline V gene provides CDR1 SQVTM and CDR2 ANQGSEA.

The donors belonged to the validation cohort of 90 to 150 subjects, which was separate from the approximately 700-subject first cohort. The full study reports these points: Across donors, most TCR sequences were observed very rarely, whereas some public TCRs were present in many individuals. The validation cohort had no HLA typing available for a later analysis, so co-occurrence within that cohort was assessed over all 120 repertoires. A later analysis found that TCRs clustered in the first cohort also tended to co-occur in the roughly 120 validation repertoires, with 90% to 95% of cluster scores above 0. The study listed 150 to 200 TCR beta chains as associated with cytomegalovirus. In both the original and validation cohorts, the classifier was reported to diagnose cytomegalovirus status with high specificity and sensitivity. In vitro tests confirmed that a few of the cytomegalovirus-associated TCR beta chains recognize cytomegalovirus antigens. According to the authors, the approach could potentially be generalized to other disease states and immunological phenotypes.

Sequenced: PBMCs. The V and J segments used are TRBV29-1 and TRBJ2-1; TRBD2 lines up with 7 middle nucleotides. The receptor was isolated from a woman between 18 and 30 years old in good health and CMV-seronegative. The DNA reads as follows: TGCAGCGTGGACGCTAGCGGTATCTCCTACAATGAGCAGTTCTTC. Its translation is CSVDASGISYNEQFF.